Reported below is one T cell receptor beta chain. The target antigen is unknown. Data came from immunoSEQ multiplex PCR; TCRdb stores just in-frame clones and leaves some out. The sample consists of 2 million to 2.5 million clones, about nine tenths of them appearing once. This entry comes from a study of shared clonotypes between healthy human individuals. All the donors were Caucasian adults who lived in Nashville, Tennessee. The study's findings and limits: Around 4.7% was the fraction of naive CD4 clonotypes found shared across a handful of donors. Genetic and exposure-history diversity was limited by the small donor number. Only blood was sampled; tissue repertoires likely differ.

CDR1 SNHLY and CDR2 FYNNEI come from the germline V gene. The CDR3 loop spans 15 amino acids. The junction had 9 bases not matched to a gene; V was cut back by 6 bases and J by 3 bases. This TCR came from a man aged 18 to 29 in good health. Some clones in this sample may be carry-over from other donors' samples. The rearrangement links TRBV2 to TRBJ2-7, with 9 bases that match TRBD2. The sample consisted of naive CD4+ T cells from PBMCs. Subset specified: CD45RA+ positively selected. CDR3 DNA: TGTGCCAGCAGCCGTAGGCGGGAGGGATTCTACGAGCAGTACTTC. It encodes CASSRRREGFYEQYF.